The 22 T cell receptor beta chains reported below all come from one sample, sequenced in a study of blood T cell repertoires in COVID-19. Generated by immunoSEQ multiplex PCR, the TCRdb table keeps only in-frame clones and is missing some. The sample carries 280,000 or so clones, roughly 89% recorded once. Sample: PBMCs or T cells enriched from blood (not recorded which). These receptors were collected from a woman in her fifties or sixties who had been exposed to COVID-19.

This chain links TRBV6-5 with TRBJ1-5; 7 bases are shared with TRBD1. Trimming took 8 bases from V and 2 from J; bases not matched to a gene: 9. CDR3 length: 15 amino acids. Germline CDR1 is MNHEY and CDR2 is SVGAGI. DNA for the CDR3: TGTGCCAGCGGTAGAACAGGGGACCGCAATCAGCCCCAGCATTTT. It is translated as CASGRTGDRNQPQHF.

DNA of the CDR3: TGCGCCAGCAGCCAAGTCCGGGACATCCAAGAGACCCAGTACTTC. Its translation is CASSQVRDIQETQYF. The chain links TRBV4-1 to TRBJ2-5; D is perhaps TRBD1 (6 bases). CDR3 length: 15 amino acids. With 1 base removed from V and 1 base from J, the gap between germline ends came to 10 bases. Germline CDR1 MGHRA, CDR2 YSYEKL.

The chain combines TRBV28 with TRBJ1-6, with 10 nucleotides matching TRBD1. The CDR3 has 15 amino acids. CDR1 and CDR2 from the germline V gene are MDHEN and SYDVKM. V was pared by 6 bases and J by 6 bases, with 5 bases of the junction left unmatched. CDR3 residues: CASRRDRGGNSPLHF. The DNA of the CDR3 is TGTGCCAGCAGGAGGGACAGGGGTGGTAATTCACCCCTCCACTTT.

The chain joins TRBV6-4 to TRBJ2-7, with TRBD2 matching over 15 bases. CDR3 size: 17 residues. Germline-derived CDR1 and CDR2 are MRHNA and SNTAGT. The V gene end was trimmed by 0 bases and the J gene end by 1 base; junction bases not matched to a gene: 1. The CDR3 here is CASSDSGTSGGSYEQYF. CDR3 sequence (DNA): TGTGCCAGCAGTGACTCAGGGACTAGCGGGGGGTCCTACGAGCAGTACTTC.

This chain links TRBV28 with TRBJ1-2, with D possibly TRBD1 on 5 matching bases. Germline V gene lookup returns CDR1 MDHEN and CDR2 SYDVKM. The CDR3 loop spans 14 amino acids. Trimming took 2 bases from V and 4 from J, leaving 11 bases between them. Here the CDR3 reads CASSLGHRSYGYTF. The CDR3 coding sequence is TGTGCCAGCAGTTTAGGTCACAGGAGCTATGGCTACACCTTC.

The rearrangement links TRBV9 to TRBJ2-1; D may be TRBD2 (5 bases). V was cut by 4 bases and J by 1 base, with 15 bases left in between. The length of the CDR3 is 16 residues. CDR1 and CDR2 from the germline V gene are SGDLS and YYNGEE. The CDR3 nucleotides are TGTGCCAGCAGCCCCTGGGAGACATTTTCCTACAATGAGCAGTTCTTC. This gives the protein CASSPWETFSYNEQFF.

The rearrangement joins TRBV14 to TRBJ1-1, with D unresolved. Germline CDR1 is SGHDN and CDR2 is FVKESK. This CDR3 is built from 13 residues. V lost 0 bases and J lost 8, with 10 bases in between. The CDR3 bases are TGTGCCAGCAGCCAAGAGTTGGGCGGGGAAGCTTTCTTT. It encodes CASSQELGGEAFF.

Of note for this clone: Within the sample, other DNA sequences also encode this same CDR3. V gene TRBV3-1 (or the pseudogene TRBV3-2) combines with J gene TRBJ2-3; 7 bases line up with TRBD2. This CDR3 region has 15 residues. V gave up 2 bases and J gave up 1 base; unmatched junction bases: 3. The V gene's germline CDR1 is LGHDT and CDR2 YNNKEL (reference sequence). The CDR3 sequence is CASSQRGGGTDTQYF. The CDR3 nucleotides read TGTGCCAGCAGCCAACGCGGGGGTGGCACAGATACGCAGTATTTT.

This chain uses TRBV28 with TRBJ1-2, with D perhaps matching TRBD1 (6 bases). The CDR3 sequence is 14 residues long. Germline CDR1 MDHEN, CDR2 SYDVKM. Trimming stripped 1 base from V and 4 bases from J, with 10 bases between. DNA of the CDR3: TGTGCCAGCAGTTTATCGGGACACAGCTATGGCTACACCTTC. It translates to CASSLSGHSYGYTF.

This clone was counted a single time. The chain is built from TRBV21-1 and TRBJ1-4; the table gives TRBD1 as D, unverified against the DNA. TRBV21-1 is a pseudogene. The CDR3 has 15 amino acids. The CDR3 here is CASSSRDRGYEKLFF. The CDR3 bases are TGTGCCAGCAGCAGTAGGGACAGGGGGTATGAAAAACTGTTTTTT.

This clone was counted once. The chain is built from TRBV10-1 and TRBJ2-7; 7 nucleotides agree with TRBD1. Germline values: CDR1 WNHNN, CDR2 SYGVQD (reference sequence). CDR3 length: 15 amino acids. Germline trimming cut 0 bases from V and 5 bases from J; bases unmatched to any gene: 7. CDR3 residues: CASSESLGGPNEQYF. CDR3 nucleotide sequence: TGCGCCAGCAGTGAGTCGTTAGGGGGCCCGAACGAGCAGTACTTC.

The chain combines TRBV7-9 with TRBJ1-4; D unclear. Germline CDR1 is SEHNR and CDR2 is FQNEAQ (reference sequence). The germline V and J ends were trimmed by 5 bases and 7 bases, with 14 bases remaining between them. The CDR3 is made up of 14 amino acids. The CDR3 spells CASSKGSRVEKLFF. The CDR3 coding sequence is TGTGCCAGCAGCAAAGGGAGTCGCGTTGAAAAACTGTTTTTT. Complete variable domain (other parts from reference TRBV7-9 and TRBJ1-4): DTGVSQNPRHKITKRGQNVTFRCDPISEHNRLYWYRQTLGQGPEFLTYFQNEAQLEKSRLLSDRFSAERPKGSFSTLEIQRTEQGDSAMYLCASSKGSRVEKLFFGSGTQLSVL.

This chain links TRBV5-1 with TRBJ2-7; D perhaps matches TRBD1 (6 bases). The ends were cut back, 2 bases at V and 4 bases at J, with 10 bases in the middle. The CDR3 is 13 residues long. Germline-derived CDR1 and CDR2 are SGHRS and YFSETQ. CDR3 nucleotide sequence: TGCGCCAGCAGCTTCCGGGACAAGTACGAGCAGTACTTC. Translated: CASSFRDKYEQYF.

The table lists this clone with a few counts. The V and J genes are TRBV18 and TRBJ2-2; no firm D call. Germline V gene lookup returns CDR1 KGHSH and CDR2 LQKENI. The CDR3 loop spans 18 amino acids. V was clipped by 3 bases and J by 6 bases, with 23 bases between them. DNA for the CDR3: TGTGCCAGCTCACCGGAGTTAGGTAGCATTCATGTTCCCGGGGAGCTGTTTTTT. It specifies CASSPELGSIHVPGELFF.

The rearrangement joins TRBV7-2 to TRBJ1-2; 9 nucleotides agree with TRBD1. CDR1 SGHTA and CDR2 FQGNSA come from the germline V gene. Losses at the gene ends were 5 bases for V and 5 bases for J; bases not matched to a gene: 3. CDR3 length: 13 residues. CDR3 bases: TGTGCCAGCAGCACCGACAGGGGGTATGGCTACACCTTC. Its protein is CASSTDRGYGYTF.

The V gene is TRBV3-1 (or the pseudogene TRBV3-2), the J gene TRBJ1-1; the D gene is possibly TRBD1 (5 bases). Trimming removed 1 base from V and 7 bases from J, with 7 bases in between. The CDR3 extends over 12 amino acids. Germline CDR1 reads LGHDT; CDR2 reads YNNKEL (reference sequence). The CDR3 spells CASSQGGYEAFF. The CDR3 DNA follows: TGTGCCAGCAGCCAAGGGGGCTATGAAGCTTTCTTT.

The gene calls are TRBV11-2 and TRBJ2-3; unclear D gene. This CDR3 comprises 12 residues. V was trimmed by 5 bases and J by 10 bases, leaving 13 bases between them. Germline V CDR1 and CDR2: SGHAT, FQNNGV. Here the CDR3 reads CASSPGDRAQYF. CDR3 DNA: TGTGCCAGCAGCCCCGGAGATCGCGCGCAGTATTTT.

The chain uses TRBV24-1 and TRBJ1-2; D ambiguous. With 8 bases removed from V and 6 bases from J, the gap between germline ends came to 12 bases. The germline V gene encodes CDR1 KGHDR and CDR2 SFDVKD. The CDR3 runs to 12 residues. The CDR3 loop reads CATIRGIDGYTF. The CDR3 coding sequence is TGTGCCACCATCCGGGGTATAGATGGCTACACCTTC.

This chain connects TRBV25-1 to TRBJ2-7, with 10 bases lining up with TRBD1. The CDR3 loop spans 16 amino acids. Per germline, CDR1 MGHDK and CDR2 SYGVNS. V lost 2 bases and J lost 2; bases outside the gene matches: 6. The CDR3 DNA sequence: TGTGCCAGCAGTGAAGCTGAGGGACAGGGGCCCTACGAGCAGTACTTC. Its translation: CASSEAEGQGPYEQYF.

This chain links TRBV2 with TRBJ1-5; TRBD1 is a possible D gene (5 bases). The V and J ends lost 0 bases and 3 bases respectively, with 12 bases between them. The length of the CDR3 is 16 residues. Germline V gene sequence: CDR1 SNHLY, CDR2 FYNNEI. The CDR3 coding sequence is TGTGCCAGCAGTGAAGCGGGGACTATTGCCAATCAGCCCCAGCATTTT. Protein product: CASSEAGTIANQPQHF.

The chain links TRBV11-2 to TRBJ2-3; weak D call: TRBD2 (6 bases). Germline loops: CDR1 SGHAT, CDR2 FQNNGV. CDR3 length: 16 amino acids. The V end lost 1 base, the J end lost 3 bases, and 14 bases lay between the germline ends. CDR3 bases: TGTGCCAGCAGCTTAGTAGGGCGGGGTAGGACAGATACGCAGTATTTT. It yields the protein CASSLVGRGRTDTQYF. Variable domain in full (rest from reference TRBV11-2 and TRBJ2-3): EAGVAQSPRYKIIEKRQSVAFWCNPISGHATLYWYQQILGQGPKLLIQFQNNGVVDDSQLPKDRFSAERLKGVDSTLKIQPAKLEDSAVYLCASSLVGRGRTDTQYFGPGTRLTVL.

The chain links TRBV30 to TRBJ1-5; D is possibly TRBD1 (5 bases). The CDR3 sequence is 15 residues long. Trimming left V 3 bases short and J 6 bases short, with 18 bases between. CDR1 is GTSNPN and CDR2 is SVGIG in the germline V gene (reference sequence). CDR3 bases: TGTGCCTGGAGCGCTATCGCGGGGCTGGGTCAGCCCCAGCATTTT. It translates to CAWSAIAGLGQPQHF.